This T cell receptor (beta chain) is from a study of identical twins. Only healthy Caucasians were included as donors. Concerning this clonotype: Its antigen is still unknown.

Template switching introduced a universal primer site, and the cDNA bore unique molecular identifiers. TCRdb re-derived calls from the 5' RACE reads in MiXCR, one entry per CDR3 protein. The table includes 700,000 or so distinct CDR3 sequences, 8.6% detected once. Findings and caveats of the study: Models underestimated TCR alpha sharing (out-of-frame) in monozygotic twins. Surplus twin overlap in beta out-of-frame sequences was less pronounced.

Germline CDR1 reads MDHEN; CDR2 reads SYDVKM. CDR3 length equals 14 residues. The V gene lost 5 bases and the J gene lost 0 bases, with 10 bases spanning the gap. These data also formed part of another study, on yellow fever vaccine responses in identical twins.

This receptor was obtained from a woman between 18 and 29 years old in good health. The sample taken for sequencing was PBMCs. The V gene is TRBV28, the J gene TRBJ1-2; weak D call: TRBD1 (5 bases). CDR3 in DNA: TGTGCCAGCAGTGTGACAGCCTCTAACTATGGCTACACCTTC. Amino acid sequence: CASSVTASNYGYTF.